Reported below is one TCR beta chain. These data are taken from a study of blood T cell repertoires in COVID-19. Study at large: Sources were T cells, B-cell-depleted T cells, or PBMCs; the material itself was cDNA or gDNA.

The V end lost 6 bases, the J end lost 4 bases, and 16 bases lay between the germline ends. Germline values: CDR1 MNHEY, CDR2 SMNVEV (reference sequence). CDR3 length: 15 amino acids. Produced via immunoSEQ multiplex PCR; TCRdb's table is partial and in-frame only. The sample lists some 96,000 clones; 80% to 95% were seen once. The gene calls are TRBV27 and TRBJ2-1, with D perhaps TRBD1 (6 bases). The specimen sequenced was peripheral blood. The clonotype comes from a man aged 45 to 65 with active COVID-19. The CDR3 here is CASSLRGLGYNEQFF. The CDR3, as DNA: TGTGCCAGCAGCCTCAGGGGCCTAGGGTACAATGAGCAGTTCTTC.